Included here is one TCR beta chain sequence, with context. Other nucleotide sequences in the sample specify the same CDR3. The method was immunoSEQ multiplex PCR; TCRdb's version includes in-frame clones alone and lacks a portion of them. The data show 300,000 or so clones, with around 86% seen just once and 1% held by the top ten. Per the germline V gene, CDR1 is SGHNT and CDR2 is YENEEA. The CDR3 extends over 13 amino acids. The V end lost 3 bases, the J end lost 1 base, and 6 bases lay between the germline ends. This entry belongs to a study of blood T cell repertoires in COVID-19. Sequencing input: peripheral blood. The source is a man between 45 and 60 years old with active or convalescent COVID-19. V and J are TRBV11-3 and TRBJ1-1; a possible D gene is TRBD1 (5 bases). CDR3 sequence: CASSFRGNTEAFF. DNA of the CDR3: TGTGCCAGCAGCTTTAGGGGGAACACTGAAGCTTTCTTT.